This entry describes one T cell receptor (beta chain). Its specific antigen is unknown. It has no much larger one-base neighbor in the sample; base qualities were not kept. This sample was taken from a study of technical replicates of blood from several donors (dated by TCRdb to 2016 to 2017). Receptor amplification or capture employed the immunoSEQ multiplex PCR assay. TCRdb re-hosts the immuneACCESS table, in-frame sequences only. Its copies lack some clones; in the studies checked, an unresolved V gene accounts for under half of them, and the cause for the rest is not known. A total of roughly 67,000 clones appear in this sample, roughly 98% of them only once. Of the sample, around 0.15% is held by the ten largest clones. Per the germline V gene (reference sequence), MNHEY is the CDR1 and SMNVEV is the CDR2. The CDR3 numbers 17 residues from cysteine through phenylalanine. The retained sequence is limited to the CDR3, 51 bases, with the frame set at the first base. Clipping removes 2 bases from V and 6 bases from J, with 15 as the unmatched junction base count.

The clonotype comes from a human donor in good health. Sample: T cells isolated from PBMCs. The V and J genes are TRBV27 and TRBJ1-1; 7 central nucleotides agree with TRBD1. The CDR3 protein sequence reads: CASSLIGWDRGLAEAFF. The bases are TGTGCCAGCAGTTTAATCGGTTGGGACAGAGGACTGGCTGAAGCTTTCTTT.